The present entry profiles one TCR beta chain with its context. The CDR3 loop spans 15 amino acids. In germline, CDR1 is MNHNY, CDR2 SVGAGI (reference sequence). Trimming removed 6 bases at V and 3 bases at J, with 16 bases between. Researchers divided each subset's genomic DNA evenly across several immunoSEQ plates. Measured with immunoSEQ multiplex PCR; TCRdb has only the in-frame clones, and not every one. The sample has approximately 720,000 clones; 92% are singletons. Naive-designated CD8 cells lacked CD45RO, were positively enriched for CCR7, and omitted terminally differentiated effector memory CD45RA+ cells. These data come from a study of shared clonotypes between healthy human individuals.

The source of this sequence is a man aged 25 to 45 in good health. The V and J genes are TRBV6-6 and TRBJ2-3, with D hard to call. Sequenced input: naive CD8+ T cells sorted from blood. The CDR3 reads CASRESPMRTDTQYF. The CDR3 DNA sequence: TGTGCCAGCAGGGAGTCACCAATGAGGACAGATACGCAGTATTTT.